These 8 T cell receptor beta chains came from one sample sequenced in a study. TCRdb recomputed calls from the 5' RACE reads with MiXCR, one row per CDR3 protein. The table shows tens of thousands of distinct CDR3 sequences, with over 25% occurring only once. Sequencing was performed on memory CD4+ T cells sorted from a lymph node. The sample's subset: memory CD4+ T cells, CD4+CD45RO+CD25-. The receptor source for this set is a female donor with breast cancer.

This clonotype has more than one count but fewer than ten. The V call is TRBV28, the J call TRBJ2-7; no clear D. Trimming took 4 bases from V and 3 from J, leaving 13 bases between them. The length of the CDR3 is 14 residues. Germline V gene sequence: CDR1 MDHEN, CDR2 SYDVKM. Here the CDR3 DNA reads TGTGCCAGCAGTTCCCCCCGGTGGAGCTACGAGCAGTACTTC. Translated: CASSSPRWSYEQYF. Drawing the rest from reference TRBV28 and TRBJ2-7, the complete variable domain is DVKVTQSSRYLVKRTGEKVFLECVQDMDHENMFWYRQDPGLGLRLIYFSYDVKMKEKGDIPEGYSVSREKKERFSLILESASTNQTSMYLCASSSPRWSYEQYFGPGTRLTVT.

The V call is TRBV4-1, the J call TRBJ1-5; a possible D gene is TRBD1 (5 bases). Trimming cost V 1 base and J 6 bases, with 10 bases left between them. This CDR3 comprises 14 residues. The germline V gene encodes CDR1 MGHRA and CDR2 YSYEKL. The CDR3 DNA follows: TGCGCCAGCAGCCAAGGGTGGACATCTCAGCCCCAGCATTTT. Translation: CASSQGWTSQPQHF.

This clonotype came up a few times. The chain uses TRBV20-1 and TRBJ2-2, with D maybe TRBD1 (6 bases). Trimming removed 4 bases at V and 6 bases at J, with 6 bases between. CDR3 size: 11 residues. The V gene's germline CDR1 is DFQATT and CDR2 SNEGSKA (reference sequence). The CDR3 nucleotides read TGCAGTGCTACAGGGGCCGGGGAGCTGTTTTTT. Translated: CSATGAGELFF.

The chain combines TRBV6-5 with TRBJ2-5, with 10 bases fitting TRBD2. The CDR3 is 16 amino acids. V shed 2 bases and J 10 bases; nucleotides not matched to a gene: 13. Germline CDR1 MNHEY, CDR2 SVGAGI. The CDR3 reads CASSYRGVLAGVFQYF. The CDR3 region has the DNA TGTGCCAGCAGTTACCGGGGGGTCCTAGCGGGAGTTTTCCAGTACTTC.

The sample holds a few counts of this clonotype. The gene calls are TRBV5-1 and TRBJ1-2; TRBD1 matches 10 bases. CDR1 SGHRS and CDR2 YFSETQ come from the germline V gene. Trimming took 0 bases from V and 4 from J; bases not matched to a gene: 6. The CDR3 is made up of 16 amino acids. The CDR3 protein is CASSLASGTGVYGYTF. Written as DNA, the CDR3 is TGCGCCAGCAGCTTGGCTTCCGGGACAGGGGTCTATGGCTACACCTTC.

CDR3 bases: TGTGCCAGCAGTGATCCGGCAGGGGACTACGAGCAGTACTTC. It translates to CASSDPAGDYEQYF. The chain links TRBV2 to TRBJ2-7; possibly TRBD1 for D (6 bases). Germline V gene sequence: CDR1 SNHLY, CDR2 FYNNEI. The ends were cut back, 3 bases at V and 3 bases at J, with 12 bases in the middle. The length of the CDR3 is 14 residues.

The sample holds a few counts of this clonotype. The V and J genes are TRBV7-9 and TRBJ2-2, with 8 bases aligning to TRBD1. Germline CDR1 is SEHNR and CDR2 is FQNEAQ (reference sequence). The junction had 9 bases not matched to a gene; V was cut back by 5 bases and J by 7 bases. There are 15 residues in the CDR3. In nucleotides, the CDR3 is TGTGCCAGCAGCCTTGGACAGGGAAGAATCGGGGAGCTGTTTTTT. Protein: CASSLGQGRIGELFF.

This clonotype showed up just a few times. The chain carries TRBV7-9 and TRBJ1-4, with TRBD1 identical over 8 bases. The ends lost 4 bases at V and 7 bases at J; junction bases unmatched: 2. Germline-derived CDR1 and CDR2 are SEHNR and FQNEAQ (reference sequence). The CDR3 contains 13 residues. The CDR3 DNA sequence: TGTGCCAGCAGCTCGACAGGGGTTGAAAAACTGTTTTTT. Residues: CASSSTGVEKLFF.